This T cell receptor beta chain originates from a study of blood T cell repertoires in COVID-19 (dated by TCRdb to 2018 to 2021). In terms of the full investigation: Collaborator samples came from the United States, Italy and Spain and covered acute and convalescent phases of COVID-19. The prospective study material was composed of cDNA or gDNA derived from T cells, B-cell-depleted T cells, or PBMCs. Deeply sampled blood TCRbeta repertoires from subjects exposed to, actively infected with, or recovered from COVID-19 were included in the dataset. A freely available public database, intended as a resource for researchers studying the immune response to SARS-CoV-2, is where the repertoires were released. Samples were obtained from the ongoing ImmuneRACE study (first 160 participants) and from about 1,300 subjects provided by 6 global collaborators. The sample metadata nearly always contained a de-identified subject ID, COVID-19 status, age in years and sex. Where available, HLA class I and class II types were obtained from metadata supplied by the sample provider rather than from assay-based typing.

The immunoSEQ Assay, a bias-controlled multiplex PCR, was used to amplify TCRbeta CDR3 regions from genomic DNA. In the source study's methods: Within the assay, amplification of reference gene primers was used to estimate how many nucleated cells each sample contained. To quantify the absolute abundance of each unique TCRbeta CDR3 rearrangement, sequence reads were collapsed and filtered. For each sample, productive Simpson clonality was calculated as the square root of Simpson's diversity index over productive rearrangements. This immuneACCESS table, as held by TCRdb, lists in-frame sequences with V and J called but not all clones. Of the missing ones, under half trace to an unresolved V gene in checked studies; the others have no known cause. V, J and clone size reflect that table, while D and trimming were determined from the DNA. The sample contains around 69,000 clones, approximately 85% of them found a single time. The ten biggest clones cover around 23% of the sample.

Overall study results and their limits: The quantity of clinical and demographic metadata differed by source and by participant and was supplied without curation.

Collaborating institutions collected whole blood in K2EDTA tubes following their own protocols. For TCRbeta analysis, collaborators shipped samples as frozen whole blood, isolated PBMCs, or DNA extracted from either of those sample types. This clone was seen only once. Which antigen it targets is not known. Per-base quality was not reported, and no clone a single base away is much larger than it. The receptor was isolated from a man aged 45-65 years with acute or convalescent COVID-19. Sequencing was performed on peripheral blood.

The DNA sequence reads TGCGCCAGCAGTTCGGGACAGGGGGCTCGCGAGCAGTACTTC. The translation is CASSSGQGAREQYF. The chain links TRBV10-2 with TRBJ2-7; TRBD1 aligns with 12 central bases. Relative to germline, V is missing 5 bases and J is missing 6 bases, with 5 bases of the junction outside any gene match. CDR1 and CDR2 (WSHSY, SAAADI) derive from the germline V gene. Its CDR3 holds 14 amino acids, cysteine through phenylalanine. CDR3 DNA only is kept here, 42 bases in frame from base 1.